The 18 T cell receptor beta chains listed next were all sequenced from one sample in a study of shared clonotypes between healthy human individuals (dated by TCRdb to the early 2020s). Library creation used the immunoSEQ multiplex PCR assay. Entries here come from immuneACCESS through TCRdb and include only in-frame sequences with V and J called. Some clones fail to appear in such tables; in the studies checked, an unresolved V gene covers under half of the shortfall, and the cause of the remainder is unknown. For this sample the table gives about 710,000 clones, of which approximately 72% were detected only once. The ten largest clones represent around 1.7% of the sample. Sequenced material: memory CD4+ T cells sorted from blood. Sample cell subset or site, as interpreted from the label and publication: CD45RA-negative fraction. All receptors derive from a woman younger than 45 in good health.

This clone was seen a handful of times. The rearrangement uses TRBV5-4 and TRBJ2-3, with 13 positions matching TRBD2. This CDR3 is built from 19 residues. The V and J ends lost 0 bases and 5 bases, in that order; junction bases with no gene match: 12. The germline CDR1 and CDR2 sequences are SGHNT and YYREEE (reference sequence). The CDR3 DNA is TGTGCCAGCAGCTTGGCCCTCGGACTAGCGGGAGAAGTTTTAGATACGCAGTATTTT. It yields the protein CASSLALGLAGEVLDTQYF.

The chain uses TRBV27 and TRBJ2-1, with a possible D match to TRBD2 (6 bases). V gave up 2 bases and J gave up 0 bases, with 11 bases separating them. The germline CDR1 and CDR2 sequences are MNHEY and SMNVEV (reference sequence). The CDR3 is made up of 16 amino acids. The CDR3 bases are TGTGCCAGCAGTTTAGAGCACGGGAGCTCCTACAATGAGCAGTTCTTC. Translation: CASSLEHGSSYNEQFF.

The chain combines TRBV2 with TRBJ2-7; a weak D match, TRBD2 (5 bases). V shed 7 bases and J shed 0 bases, with 13 bases lying between them. The CDR3 contains 14 residues. Looked up from germline, CDR1 is SNHLY and CDR2 is FYNNEI. The DNA of the CDR3 is TGTGCCAGCAAGGTGGCGGAGGACTCCTACGAGCAGTACTTC. Amino acids: CASKVAEDSYEQYF.

The V gene is TRBV27, the J gene TRBJ2-7, with 11 bases matching TRBD1. This CDR3 spans 14 amino acids. V was pared by 4 bases and J by 4 bases, with 3 bases of the junction left unmatched. Per the germline V gene, CDR1 is MNHEY and CDR2 is SMNVEV (reference sequence). CDR3 in DNA: TGTGCCAGCAGTTACCGGGACAGGGGGTACGAGCAGTACTTC. It yields the protein CASSYRDRGYEQYF.

The V and J genes are TRBV6-6 and TRBJ2-3, with 10 bases identical to TRBD2. Germline V gene data show CDR1 as MNHNY and CDR2 as SVGAGI (reference sequence). The CDR3 has 16 residues. V was pared by 0 bases and J by 4 bases, with 4 bases of the junction left unmatched. As DNA, the CDR3 is TGTGCCAGCAGTTACTCGATACTAGCGGGACCAGATACGCAGTATTTT. As protein: CASSYSILAGPDTQYF.

This clone was seen a few times. The CDR3 spells CASSLVAGGSPGNTIYF. The CDR3 bases are TGTGCCAGCAGCTTGGTTGCAGGGGGCTCCCCTGGAAACACCATATATTTT. The chain combines TRBV5-5 with TRBJ1-3; 8 positions agree with TRBD1. Germline V gene data show CDR1 as SGHKS and CDR2 as YYEKEE (reference sequence). The CDR3 runs 17 residues. The trim removed 0 bases at V and 2 bases at J, leaving 7 bases unmatched.

The chain recombines TRBV10-3 with TRBJ2-7; 9 positions match TRBD2. Trimming at V came to 2 bases and at J to 2 bases, leaving 4 bases not matched to a gene. The germline CDR1 and CDR2 sequences are ENHRY and SYGVKD. CDR3 length: 15 amino acids. The CDR3 DNA is TGTGCCATCAGTGAGAAGGTAGCGGGAGCCTACGAGCAGTACTTC. Protein sequence: CAISEKVAGAYEQYF.

This clone was counted between two and nine times. At the DNA level, this CDR3 is encoded by other sequences in the same sample as well. The rearrangement joins TRBV19 to TRBJ2-3; 8 nucleotides align to TRBD2. Germline values: CDR1 LNHDA, CDR2 SQIVND (reference sequence). CDR3 length equals 14 residues. Trimming removed 6 bases from V and 0 bases from J; junction bases left unmatched: 2. The CDR3 loop is CASRASGSTDTQYF. The CDR3 nucleotides are TGTGCCAGTAGGGCTAGCGGGAGCACAGATACGCAGTATTTT.

The V and J genes are TRBV5-1 and TRBJ2-4; 7 positions match TRBD1. CDR1 is SGHRS, CDR2 YFSETQ, per germline. V shed 3 bases, J shed 8 bases, and the junction held 5 bases outside the gene matches. CDR3 length equals 13 residues. CDR3 sequence reads: CASSWPGGDIQYF. The CDR3 DNA follows: TGCGCCAGCAGCTGGCCAGGGGGAGACATTCAGTACTTC.

This chain links TRBV14 with TRBJ2-5; D gene uncertain. The germline gives CDR1 SGHDN, CDR2 FVKESK. V was trimmed by 0 bases and J by 7 bases, leaving 6 bases between them. The CDR3 loop spans 12 amino acids. As DNA, the CDR3 is TGTGCCAGCAGCCAAGAGTCGAGGACCCAGTACTTC. Translated, it gives CASSQESRTQYF. Full variable domain (outside the CDR3, taken from reference TRBV14 and TRBJ2-5): EAGVTQFPSHSVIEKGQTVTLRCDPISGHDNLYWYRRVMGKEIKFLLHFVKESKQDESGMPNNRFLAERTGGTYSTLKVQPAELEDSGVYFCASSQESRTQYFGPGTRLLVL.

The J gene is TRBJ2-3, the V gene TRBV19; the D gene is possibly TRBD2 (5 bases). Trimming removed 10 bases at V and 1 base at J, with 18 bases between. The CDR3 totals 15 residues. Per germline, CDR1 LNHDA and CDR2 SQIVND (reference sequence). The CDR3 spells CATRTRGRGTDTQYF. CDR3 nucleotides: TGTGCCACTCGCACCCGCGGGCGGGGCACAGATACGCAGTATTTT.

This clone showed up just a few times. The chain carries TRBV5-4 and TRBJ2-7; TRBD1 is a possible D gene (6 bases). Per the germline V gene, CDR1 is SGHNT and CDR2 is YYREEE (reference sequence). The CDR3 totals 14 residues. V lost 0 bases, J lost 7 bases, and 14 bases lay in between. The CDR3 coding sequence is TGTGCCAGCAGCTTGGAGCTCAGGACAGAAGAGCAGTACTTC. It is translated as CASSLELRTEEQYF.

The chain employs TRBV5-6 and TRBJ2-2; 7 nucleotides match TRBD1. The length of the CDR3 is 19 residues. Per germline, CDR1 SGHDT and CDR2 YYEEEE. V lost 6 bases, J lost 0 bases, and 17 bases stayed unmatched. In DNA form, the CDR3 reads TGTGCCAGCATCATCCAGGGGGTCGGGAATCCGTCGAACACCGGGGAGCTGTTTTTT. Protein: CASIIQGVGNPSNTGELFF.

This chain uses TRBV6-4 with TRBJ2-7; D call uncertain. Trimming cost V 2 bases and J 5 bases, with 22 bases left between them. This CDR3 is built from 17 residues. Germline CDR1 MRHNA, CDR2 SNTAGT. As DNA, the CDR3 is TGTGCCAGCAGTGACCCTCGAAGGTCCGGCGCAGCCCACGAGCAGTACTTC. Translation: CASSDPRRSGAAHEQYF.

The chain combines TRBV6-5 with TRBJ2-3; D uncertain. V lost 0 bases and J lost 2, with 6 bases in between. Per the germline V gene, CDR1 is MNHEY and CDR2 is SVGAGI. The CDR3 has 14 residues. CDR3 amino acids: CASSYSHTTDTQYF. CDR3 nucleotide sequence: TGTGCCAGCAGTTACTCGCACACCACAGATACGCAGTATTTT.

The chain carries TRBV7-3 and TRBJ2-5; TRBD2 aligns across 8 bases. The length of the CDR3 is 16 residues. The germline V gene encodes CDR1 SGHTA and CDR2 FQGTGA. Trimming took 1 base from V and 4 from J; bases not matched to a gene: 8. Written as DNA, the CDR3 is TGTGCCAGCAGCTTAAACCAAGCGGGAGCGGGAGAGACCCAGTACTTC. The encoded protein is CASSLNQAGAGETQYF.

This clone was recorded many times. The J gene is TRBJ2-3, the V gene TRBV19; 7 bases fit TRBD2. Germline CDR1 and CDR2: LNHDA and SQIVND (reference sequence). The V gene end was trimmed by 4 bases and the J gene end by 5 bases; junction bases not matched to a gene: 12. The CDR3 is 16 amino acids. The CDR3 sequence: CASSSPGTTSGDTQYF. The CDR3 DNA reads TGTGCCAGTAGTAGCCCCGGGACTACCTCCGGAGATACGCAGTATTTT.

This clone turned up a few times. The chain employs TRBV19 and TRBJ2-1; D is ambiguous. CDR3 length equals 11 residues. Trimming cost V 10 bases and J 6 bases, with 10 bases left between them. Germline CDR1 LNHDA, CDR2 SQIVND (reference sequence). CDR3 in amino acids: CATEQINEQFF. CDR3 nucleotide sequence: TGTGCCACGGAGCAGATCAATGAGCAGTTCTTC.